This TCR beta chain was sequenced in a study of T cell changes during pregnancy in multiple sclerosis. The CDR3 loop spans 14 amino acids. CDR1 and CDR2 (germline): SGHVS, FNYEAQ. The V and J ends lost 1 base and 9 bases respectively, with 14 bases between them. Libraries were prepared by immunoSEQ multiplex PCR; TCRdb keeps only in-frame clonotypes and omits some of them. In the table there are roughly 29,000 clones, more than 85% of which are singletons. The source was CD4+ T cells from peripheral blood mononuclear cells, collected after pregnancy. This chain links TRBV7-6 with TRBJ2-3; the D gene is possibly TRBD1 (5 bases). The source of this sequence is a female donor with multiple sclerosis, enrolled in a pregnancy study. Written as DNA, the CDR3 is TGTGCCAGCAGCTTAGTGGGGCCGGGCGGAACGCAGTATTTT. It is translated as CASSLVGPGGTQYF.